This T cell receptor (beta chain) was obtained from a study of blood T cells in healthy people across ages. Primers used in a second PCR of about 6 to 11 cycles were a sample-barcoded 5' primer and a J-beta primer mix. MiXCR was run by TCRdb on the 5' RACE reads, yielding one entry per CDR3 protein. The repertoire consists of under 800,000 distinct CDR3 sequences, with roughly 20% occurring once and the leading ten covering 3.5% to 4%. This clonotype was found a few times. CDR3 length: 15 residues. CDR1 DFQATT and CDR2 SNEGSKA come from the germline V gene (reference sequence). V lost 3 bases to trimming and J lost 0 bases, with 12 bases between them.

Sequenced material: blood. This TCR was recovered from a man between 65 and 85 years old in good health. V gene TRBV20-1 combines with J gene TRBJ1-5; D ambiguous. The CDR3 spells CSASPAGYSNQPQHF. The DNA of the CDR3 is TGCAGTGCTAGCCCCGCGGGCTATAGCAATCAGCCCCAGCATTTT.